The 18 T cell receptor beta chains below come from one sample, sequenced in a study of shared clonotypes between healthy human individuals. This table comes from immunoSEQ multiplex PCR, and its TCRdb copy is limited to in-frame clones, with some not included. The data contain approximately 2.4 million clones, under 97% of them singletons. Sequenced sample: naive CD4+ T cells sorted from blood. The sample's subset: CD45RA+ positively selected. These receptors were taken from a man aged 18 to 29 in good health.

The V and J genes are TRBV6-1 and TRBJ2-3; no firm D call. The CDR3 contains 13 residues. V lost 8 bases and J 4 bases, leaving 13 bases between the germline ends. Germline V CDR1 and CDR2: MNHNS, SASEGT. The CDR3 bases are TGTGCCAGCGATGGGCGTTTGGCAGATACGCAGTATTTT. The encoded protein is CASDGRLADTQYF.

This clone was counted once. The rearrangement joins TRBV2 to TRBJ1-5; no firm D call. This CDR3 region has 13 residues. Trimming took off 8 bases at V and 3 bases at J, with 11 bases between the two ends. Germline loops: CDR1 SNHLY, CDR2 FYNNEI. The CDR3 region is CASGRDFNQPQHF. The CDR3, as DNA: TGTGCCAGCGGGCGAGACTTCAATCAGCCCCAGCATTTT.

This clone showed up just once. This rearrangement joins TRBV7-9 to TRBJ1-1, with 10 bases aligning to TRBD1. V lost 0 bases and J lost 5; bases outside the gene matches: 3. Germline V gene lookup returns CDR1 SEHNR and CDR2 FQNEAQ (reference sequence). The CDR3 length is 15 residues. The CDR3 reads CASSLATGGRTEAFF. The CDR3, as DNA: TGTGCCAGCAGCTTAGCGACAGGGGGCCGAACTGAAGCTTTCTTT.

The genes are TRBV4-1 and TRBJ2-5; D is possibly TRBD1 (5 bases). The germline V gene has CDR1 MGHRA and CDR2 YSYEKL. The CDR3 length is 14 residues. Trimming cost V 0 bases and J 3 bases, with 8 bases left between them. This CDR3 is CASSQEKGKETQYF. CDR3 coding DNA: TGCGCCAGCAGCCAAGAAAAGGGGAAAGAGACCCAGTACTTC.

The chain carries TRBV9 and TRBJ1-1; D not certain. Per germline, CDR1 SGDLS and CDR2 YYNGEE. This CDR3 comprises 14 residues. Deletions cut 4 bases from V and 0 bases from J, with 10 bases between. In nucleotides, the CDR3 is TGTGCCAGCAGCTTTAATACGGTGAACACTGAAGCTTTCTTT. Protein product: CASSFNTVNTEAFF.

This chain links TRBV30 with TRBJ2-5, with D maybe TRBD2 (6 bases). The V end lost 3 bases, the J end lost 2 bases, and 10 bases lay between the germline ends. This CDR3 has 13 residues. Per germline, CDR1 GTSNPN and CDR2 SVGIG (reference sequence). The CDR3 region is CAWSEGGQETQYF. The CDR3 bases are TGTGCCTGGAGCGAAGGAGGGCAAGAGACCCAGTACTTC.

This chain links TRBV5-1 with TRBJ2-6, with D tentatively TRBD2 (6 bases). V lost 4 bases, J lost 2 bases, and 19 bases lay in between. The CDR3 length is 18 residues. Germline lookup yields CDR1 SGHRS and CDR2 YFSETQ. CDR3 in DNA: TGCGCCAGCAGCCCTCGGGACTCGTCGGCGGCTGGGGCCAACGTCCTGACTTTC. Residues: CASSPRDSSAAGANVLTF.

This clone was picked up one time. This sample also contains other DNA sequences that code for the same CDR3. The chain recombines TRBV2 with TRBJ1-1; D is possibly TRBD1 (5 bases). This CDR3 is built from 14 residues. Trimming removed 3 bases from V and 1 base from J, with 9 bases in between. Germline V lookup: CDR1 SNHLY, CDR2 FYNNEI. The CDR3 loop reads CASSEGQGNTEAFF. The DNA of the CDR3 is TGTGCCAGCAGTGAGGGCCAGGGGAACACTGAAGCTTTCTTT.

The gene calls are TRBV5-6 and TRBJ1-4; D gene unclear. Trimming stripped 1 base from V and 6 bases from J, with 10 bases between. There are 14 residues in the CDR3. Germline V gives CDR1 SGHDT, CDR2 YYEEEE. The CDR3: CASSLSGRYEKLFF. The CDR3 bases are TGTGCCAGCAGCTTGAGCGGACGCTATGAAAAACTGTTTTTT.

V usage is TRBV6-5 and J usage is TRBJ2-4; TRBD2 might be the D (5 bases). Germline V lookup: CDR1 MNHEY, CDR2 SVGAGI. The ends were cut back, 4 bases at V and 0 bases at J, with 13 bases in the middle. The CDR3 loop spans 16 amino acids. The CDR3, as DNA: TGTGCCAGCAGTTCCGGCGGGTTACTAGCCAAAAACATTCAGTACTTC. Translating gives CASSSGGLLAKNIQYF.

The gene calls are TRBV27 and TRBJ1-1; 9 bases match TRBD1. Germline V gives CDR1 MNHEY, CDR2 SMNVEV (reference sequence). The V and J ends lost 7 bases and 1 base, in that order; junction bases with no gene match: 4. CDR3 size: 14 residues. CDR3: CASTSGQGNTEAFF. In DNA, the CDR3 is TGTGCCAGCACTTCGGGACAGGGGAACACTGAAGCTTTCTTT.

This rearrangement joins TRBV7-2 to TRBJ1-1; TRBD1 is a possible D gene (6 bases). This CDR3 comprises 15 residues. The V and J ends lost 5 bases and 4 bases respectively, with 17 bases between them. Germline V CDR1 and CDR2: SGHTA, FQGNSA. CDR3 bases: TGTGCCAGCAGCGGCCAAAGGGGGGTAGGCACTGAAGCTTTCTTT. Protein: CASSGQRGVGTEAFF.

The rearrangement uses TRBV9 and TRBJ2-3; D not resolved. CDR1 is SGDLS, CDR2 YYNGEE, per germline. V lost 0 bases, J lost 10 bases, and 15 bases lay in between. The length of the CDR3 is 14 residues. For the CDR3, the DNA is TGTGCCAGCAGCGTAGGGTCCCCCGGATACTCGCAGTATTTT. Translating it yields CASSVGSPGYSQYF.

The chain has TRBV11-1 and TRBJ2-3; 9 bases line up with TRBD2. In germline, CDR1 is SGHAT, CDR2 FQDESV (reference sequence). The CDR3 consists of 17 residues. Unmatched junction bases numbered 8, after V lost 3 bases and J lost 1 base. CDR3 region: CASSFSAASGGTDTQYF. The CDR3 nucleotides read TGTGCCAGCAGCTTTTCGGCAGCTAGCGGGGGCACAGATACGCAGTATTTT.

On this clone: Other DNA sequences from this sample encode an identical CDR3 as well. For the CDR3, the DNA is TGTGCCAGCAGCTCGACAGGGGGTAATCAGCCCCAGCATTTT. Translated: CASSSTGGNQPQHF. V and J are TRBV7-2 and TRBJ1-5; 9 positions match TRBD1. The J segment lost 4 bases and the V segment lost 4 bases, leaving 2 bases of the junction unmatched. There are 14 residues in the CDR3. CDR1 is SGHTA and CDR2 is FQGNSA in the germline V gene. The whole variable domain, remainder taken from reference TRBV7-2 and TRBJ1-5, is GAGVSQSPSNKVTEKGKDVELRCDPISGHTALYWYRQSLGQGLEFLIYFQGNSAPDKSGLPSDRFSAERTGGSVSTLTIQRTQQEDSAVYLCASSSTGGNQPQHFGDGTRLSIL.

The rearrangement uses TRBV5-4 and TRBJ1-1; tentatively, D is TRBD1 (6 bases). The CDR3 totals 14 residues. CDR1 and CDR2 (germline): SGHNT, YYREEE (reference sequence). V shed 2 bases and J shed 2 bases, with 10 bases lying between them. The CDR3 DNA sequence: TGTGCCAGCAGCTTCACAGGGCATAACACTGAAGCTTTCTTT. It specifies CASSFTGHNTEAFF.

In this sample, this clone turned up once. The chain carries TRBV5-1 and TRBJ2-7; D is unclear. Germline lookup yields CDR1 SGHRS and CDR2 YFSETQ. Trimming pared 7 bases from V and 4 bases from J, leaving 15 bases between. The CDR3 runs to 13 residues. The CDR3 DNA reads TGCGCCAGCCGCCAGGACCTTGAATACGAGCAGTACTTC. It codes for CASRQDLEYEQYF. The variable domain in full, completed from reference TRBV5-1 and TRBJ2-7, reads KAGVTQTPRYLIKTRGQQVTLSCSPISGHRSVSWYQQTPGQGLQFLFEYFSETQRNKGNFPGRFSGRQFSNSRSEMNVSTLELGDSALYLCASRQDLEYEQYFGPGTRLTVT.

The chain recombines TRBV4-1 with TRBJ1-4, with TRBD1 identical over 8 bases. The CDR3 totals 14 residues. V dropped 1 base and J dropped 7; count of bases not matched to a gene: 2. Germline V CDR1 and CDR2: MGHRA, YSYEKL. CDR3 in amino acids: CASSQGQGLEKLFF. DNA for the CDR3: TGCGCCAGCAGCCAAGGACAGGGGCTTGAAAAACTGTTTTTT.